This TCR beta chain appears in the sequencing data of a study of neurological immune-mediated disorders. Template-switch 5'RACE cDNA synthesis added a 10-nucleotide unique molecular identifier. From the 5' RACE reads, TCRdb called clonotypes with MiXCR, one entry per CDR3 protein. Here the sample spans 100,000 to 150,000 distinct CDR3 sequences, roughly 3.4% being singletons. Study findings and constraints: Phylogenetically, 18 of 34 multiple sclerosis patients' repertoires fell into one related-CDR3 cluster, a possible signature.

This clonotype occurred many times. Its antigen is as yet unknown. Germline values: CDR1 SGHRS, CDR2 YFSETQ. This CDR3 is 15 amino acids long. J gave up 7 bases and V 3 bases, and 9 bases lay outside the gene matches. This sequence joins TRBV5-1 and TRBJ2-1; 8 nucleotides agree with TRBD2. This receptor was obtained from a woman aged 25 to 39 with multiple sclerosis. Sequenced sample: PBMCs. CDR3 nucleotides: TGCGCCAGCAGCTCCAGAGCGGGAGTGAAAAATGAGCAGTTCTTC. The encoded protein is CASSSRAGVKNEQFF.